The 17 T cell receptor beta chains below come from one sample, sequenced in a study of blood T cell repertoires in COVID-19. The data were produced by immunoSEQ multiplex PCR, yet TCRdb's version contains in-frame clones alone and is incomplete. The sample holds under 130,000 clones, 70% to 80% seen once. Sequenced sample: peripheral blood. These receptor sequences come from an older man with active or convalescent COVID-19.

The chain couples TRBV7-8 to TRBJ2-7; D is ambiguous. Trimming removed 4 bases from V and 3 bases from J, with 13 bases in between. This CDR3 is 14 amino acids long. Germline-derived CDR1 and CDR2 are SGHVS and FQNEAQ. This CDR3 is CASSSPSQLYEQYF. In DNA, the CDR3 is TGTGCCAGCAGCTCTCCGTCACAGCTCTACGAGCAGTACTTC.

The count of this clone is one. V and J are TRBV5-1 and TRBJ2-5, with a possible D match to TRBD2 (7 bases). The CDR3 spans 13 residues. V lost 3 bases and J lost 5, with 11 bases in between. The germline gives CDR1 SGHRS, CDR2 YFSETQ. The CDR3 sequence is CASSSGGRETQYF. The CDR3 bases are TGCGCCAGCAGCTCGGGGGGCCGGGAGACCCAGTACTTC.

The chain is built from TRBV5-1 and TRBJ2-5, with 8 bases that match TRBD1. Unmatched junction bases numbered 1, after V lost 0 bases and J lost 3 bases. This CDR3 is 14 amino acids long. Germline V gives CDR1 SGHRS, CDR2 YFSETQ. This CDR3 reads CASSLEDREETQYF. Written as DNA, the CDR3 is TGCGCCAGCAGCTTGGAGGACAGGGAAGAGACCCAGTACTTC.

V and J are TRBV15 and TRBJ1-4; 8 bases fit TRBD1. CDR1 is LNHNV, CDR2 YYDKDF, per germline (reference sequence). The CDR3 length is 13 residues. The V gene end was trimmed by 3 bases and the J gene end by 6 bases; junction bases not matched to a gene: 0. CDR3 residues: CATSRGQDEKLFF. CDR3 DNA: TGTGCCACCAGCAGGGGACAGGATGAAAAACTGTTTTTT.

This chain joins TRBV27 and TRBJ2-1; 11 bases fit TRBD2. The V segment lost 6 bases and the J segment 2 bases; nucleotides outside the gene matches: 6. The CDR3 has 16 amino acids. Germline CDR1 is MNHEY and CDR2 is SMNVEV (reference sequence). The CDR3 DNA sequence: TGTGCCAGCAGCACCGGGACTAGCGGAACCTACAATGAGCAGTTCTTC. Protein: CASSTGTSGTYNEQFF.

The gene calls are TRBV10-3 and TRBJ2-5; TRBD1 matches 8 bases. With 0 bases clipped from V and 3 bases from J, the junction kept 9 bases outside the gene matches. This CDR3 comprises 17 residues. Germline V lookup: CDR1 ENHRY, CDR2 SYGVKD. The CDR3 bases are TGTGCCATCAGTGAGTCCGAGGGACAGGCGGGGAAAGAGACCCAGTACTTC. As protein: CAISESEGQAGKETQYF.

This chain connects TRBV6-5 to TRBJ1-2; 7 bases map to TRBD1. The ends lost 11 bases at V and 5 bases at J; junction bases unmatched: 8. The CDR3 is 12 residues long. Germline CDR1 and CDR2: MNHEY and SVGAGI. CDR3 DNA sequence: TGTGCCTTTGGGACAGACTTTTATGGCTACACCTTC. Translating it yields CAFGTDFYGYTF.

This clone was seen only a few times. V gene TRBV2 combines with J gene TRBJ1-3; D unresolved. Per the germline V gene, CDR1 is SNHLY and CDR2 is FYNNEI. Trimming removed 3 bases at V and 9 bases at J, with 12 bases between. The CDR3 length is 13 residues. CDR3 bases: TGTGCCAGCAGTGAGACAAGTGAAAGCACCATATATTTT. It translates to CASSETSESTIYF.

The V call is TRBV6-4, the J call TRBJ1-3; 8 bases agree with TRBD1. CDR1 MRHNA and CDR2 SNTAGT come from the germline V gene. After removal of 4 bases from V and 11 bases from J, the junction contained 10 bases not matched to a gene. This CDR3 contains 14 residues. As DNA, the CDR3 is TGTGCCAGCAGTGTGACGGGACAGGACTACCCCATATATTTT. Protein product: CASSVTGQDYPIYF.

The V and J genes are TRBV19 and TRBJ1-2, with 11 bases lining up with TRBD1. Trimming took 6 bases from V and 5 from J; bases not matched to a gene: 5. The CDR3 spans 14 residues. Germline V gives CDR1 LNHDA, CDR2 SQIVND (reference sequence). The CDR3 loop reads CASRDRGHSYGYTF. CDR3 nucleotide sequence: TGTGCCAGTAGGGACAGGGGGCACTCTTATGGCTACACCTTC.

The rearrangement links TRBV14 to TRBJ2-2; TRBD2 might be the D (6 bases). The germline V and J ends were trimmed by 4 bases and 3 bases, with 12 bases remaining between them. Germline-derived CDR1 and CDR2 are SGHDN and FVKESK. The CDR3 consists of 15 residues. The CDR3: CASSRRGLYTGELFF. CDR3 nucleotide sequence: TGTGCCAGCAGCCGGCGGGGCCTTTACACCGGGGAGCTGTTTTTT.

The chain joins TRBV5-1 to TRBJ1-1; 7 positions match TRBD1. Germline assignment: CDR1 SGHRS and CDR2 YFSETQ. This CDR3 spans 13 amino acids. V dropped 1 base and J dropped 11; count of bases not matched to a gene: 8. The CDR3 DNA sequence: TGCGCCAGCAGCTTGAGCCCACAGGGGTTGGCTTTCTTT. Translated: CASSLSPQGLAFF.

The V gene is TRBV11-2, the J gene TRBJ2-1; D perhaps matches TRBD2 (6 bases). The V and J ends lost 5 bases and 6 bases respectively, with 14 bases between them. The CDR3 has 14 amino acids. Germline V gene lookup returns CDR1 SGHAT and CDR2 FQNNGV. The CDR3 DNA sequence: TGTGCCAGCAGCGACCGCCGGGAGACCAATGAGCAGTTCTTC. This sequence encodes CASSDRRETNEQFF.

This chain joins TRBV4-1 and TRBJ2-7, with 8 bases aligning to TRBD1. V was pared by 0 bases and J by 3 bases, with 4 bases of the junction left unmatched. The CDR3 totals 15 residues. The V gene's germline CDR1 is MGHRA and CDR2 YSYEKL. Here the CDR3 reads CASSQENRGDYEQYF. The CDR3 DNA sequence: TGCGCCAGCAGCCAAGAGAACAGGGGGGACTACGAGCAGTACTTC.

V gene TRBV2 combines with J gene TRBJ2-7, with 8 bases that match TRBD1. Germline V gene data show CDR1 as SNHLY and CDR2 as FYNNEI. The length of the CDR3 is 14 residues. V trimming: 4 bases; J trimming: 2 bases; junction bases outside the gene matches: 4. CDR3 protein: CASSGQGNPYEQYF. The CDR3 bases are TGTGCCAGCAGTGGACAGGGGAATCCCTACGAGCAGTACTTC.

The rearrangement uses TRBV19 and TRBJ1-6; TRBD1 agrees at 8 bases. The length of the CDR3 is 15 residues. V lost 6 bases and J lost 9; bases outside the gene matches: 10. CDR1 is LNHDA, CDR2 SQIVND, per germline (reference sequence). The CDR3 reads CASRPPDRGASPLHF. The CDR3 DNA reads TGTGCCAGTAGACCACCTGACAGGGGCGCTTCACCCCTCCACTTT.

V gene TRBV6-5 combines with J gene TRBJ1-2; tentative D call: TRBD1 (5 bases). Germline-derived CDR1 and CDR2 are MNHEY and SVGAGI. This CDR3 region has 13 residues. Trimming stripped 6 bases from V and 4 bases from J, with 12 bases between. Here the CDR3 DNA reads TGTGCCAGCAGGGGAGGGGAGAGCTATGGCTACACCTTC. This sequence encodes CASRGGESYGYTF.